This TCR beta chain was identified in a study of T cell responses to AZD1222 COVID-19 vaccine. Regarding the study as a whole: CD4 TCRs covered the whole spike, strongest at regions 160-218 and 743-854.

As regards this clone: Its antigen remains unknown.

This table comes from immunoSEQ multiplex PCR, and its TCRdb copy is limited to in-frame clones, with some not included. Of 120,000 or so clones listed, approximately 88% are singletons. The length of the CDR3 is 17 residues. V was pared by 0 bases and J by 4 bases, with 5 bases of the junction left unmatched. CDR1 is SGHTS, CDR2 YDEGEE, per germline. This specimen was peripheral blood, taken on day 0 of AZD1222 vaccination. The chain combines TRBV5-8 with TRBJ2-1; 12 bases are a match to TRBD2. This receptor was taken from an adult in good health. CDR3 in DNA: TGTGCCAGCAGCTTGGAGACTAGCGGGAGAAGTTACAATGAGCAGTTCTTC. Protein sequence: CASSLETSGRSYNEQFF.